This T cell receptor beta chain was obtained from a study of human T cells and chemical hapten exposure. Overall study: Per-sample TCR yields varied mainly from small pooled library volume differences.

The V end was cut by 2 bases, the J end by 5 bases, with 15 bases between. CDR1 and CDR2 from the germline V gene are MNHEY and SVGEGT. The CDR3 sequence is 15 residues long. This clonotype was observed a few times. The sample's time point: pre-sensitization, week 0. Sample treatment: therapeutic diphenylcyclopropenone sensitization with weekly scalp DPC. Each CDR3 protein gets one entry after TCRdb re-called the RACE reads with MiXCR. The sample carries a few hundred thousand distinct CDR3 sequences, 5.5% recorded once. This sample comprised whole blood, obtained in connection with sensitization to the hapten diphenylcyclopropenone (DPC). This TCR was recovered from a woman aged 18-29 years with alopecia areata. Some clones in this sample may be carry-over from other donors' samples. V usage is TRBV6-2 or TRBV6-3 and J usage is TRBJ1-1; possible D gene TRBD1, 5 bases. CDR3 nucleotide sequence: TGTGCCAGCAGTTACAAGACAGCGGGCCGAACTGAAGCTTTCTTT. Its protein product is CASSYKTAGRTEAFF.